This T cell receptor (beta chain) emerged from a study of blood T cell repertoires in COVID-19. Assay used: immunoSEQ multiplex PCR; TCRdb lists only in-frame clones, some missing. The sample holds roughly 190,000 clones, 84% seen once. Trimming removed 2 bases from V and 6 bases from J, with 20 bases in between. The CDR3 sequence is 17 residues long. CDR1 and CDR2 (germline): SGHRS, YFSETQ. The V gene is TRBV5-1, the J gene TRBJ1-4; unclear D gene. This clonotype originated in a woman aged 25 to 39 who had been exposed to COVID-19. The sequencing input was PBMCs or T cells enriched from blood (not recorded which). In DNA form, the CDR3 reads TGCGCCAGCAGCTTATTTCGACGGGATCAATGGGATGAAAAACTGTTTTTT. It translates to CASSLFRRDQWDEKLFF. Together with reference TRBV5-1 and TRBJ1-4, the CDR3 gives the full variable domain: KAGVTQTPRYLIKTRGQQVTLSCSPISGHRSVSWYQQTPGQGLQFLFEYFSETQRNKGNFPGRFSGRQFSNSRSEMNVSTLELGDSALYLCASSLFRRDQWDEKLFFGSGTQLSVL.